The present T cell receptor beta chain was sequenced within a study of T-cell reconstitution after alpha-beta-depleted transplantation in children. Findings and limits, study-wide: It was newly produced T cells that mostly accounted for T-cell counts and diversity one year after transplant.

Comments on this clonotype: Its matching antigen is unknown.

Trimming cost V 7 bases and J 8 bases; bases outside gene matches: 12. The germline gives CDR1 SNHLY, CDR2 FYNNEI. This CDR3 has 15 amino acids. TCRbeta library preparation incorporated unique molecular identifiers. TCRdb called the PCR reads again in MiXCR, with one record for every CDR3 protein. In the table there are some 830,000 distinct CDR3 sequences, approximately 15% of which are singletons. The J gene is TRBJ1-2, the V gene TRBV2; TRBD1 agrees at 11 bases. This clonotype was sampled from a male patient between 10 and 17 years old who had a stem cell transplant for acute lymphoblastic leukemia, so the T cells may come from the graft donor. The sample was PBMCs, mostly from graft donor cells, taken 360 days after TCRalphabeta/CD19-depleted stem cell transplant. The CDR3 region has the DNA TGTGCCAGCACCAAACAGGGGGGACAGGGGGGAGGCTACACCTTC. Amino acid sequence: CASTKQGGQGGGYTF.